The present T cell receptor (beta chain) was sequenced within a study of cytomegalovirus exposure and HLA in healthy donors. J gave up 7 bases and V 0 bases, and 17 bases lay outside the gene matches. Germline V gene sequence: CDR1 LGHNA, CDR2 YSLEER. The CDR3 has 19 residues. This clone appeared a few times. What it binds is unknown. Study results and limitations: A later analysis linked a missense variant in DCLRE1C to the trimming of TCR beta V and J genes.

The primer mix had 60 Vbeta and 13 Jbeta primers. The repertoire was sequenced with immunoSEQ multiplex PCR; TCRdb's copy has only in-frame clones and lacks some. Of some 200,000 clones in the sample, approximately 84% were seen once. V is TRBV4-3 and J is TRBJ2-3; 9 nucleotides match TRBD2. The receptor was isolated from a female donor in good health and CMV-seronegative. The sample was PBMCs. CDR3 loop: CASSQEGVGGAGGGNTQYF. CDR3 bases: TGCGCCAGCAGCCAAGAGGGGGTTGGAGGAGCGGGAGGAGGGAATACGCAGTATTTT.